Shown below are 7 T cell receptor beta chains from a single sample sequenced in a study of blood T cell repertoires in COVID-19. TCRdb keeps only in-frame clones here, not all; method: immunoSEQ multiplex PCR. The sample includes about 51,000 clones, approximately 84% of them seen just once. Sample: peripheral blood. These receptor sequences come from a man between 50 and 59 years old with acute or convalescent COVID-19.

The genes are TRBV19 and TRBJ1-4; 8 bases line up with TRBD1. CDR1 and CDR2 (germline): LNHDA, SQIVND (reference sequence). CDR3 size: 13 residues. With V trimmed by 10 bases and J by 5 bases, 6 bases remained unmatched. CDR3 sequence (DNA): TGTGCCACCCTTCAGGGGGCAAATGAAAAACTGTTTTTT. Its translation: CATLQGANEKLFF.

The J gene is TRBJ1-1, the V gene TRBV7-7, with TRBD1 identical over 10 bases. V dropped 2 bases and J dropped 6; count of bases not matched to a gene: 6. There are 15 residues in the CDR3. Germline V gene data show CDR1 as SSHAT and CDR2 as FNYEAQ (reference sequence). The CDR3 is CASSLPPTGGPEAFF. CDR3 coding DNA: TGTGCCAGCAGCTTACCCCCGACAGGGGGCCCTGAAGCTTTCTTT.

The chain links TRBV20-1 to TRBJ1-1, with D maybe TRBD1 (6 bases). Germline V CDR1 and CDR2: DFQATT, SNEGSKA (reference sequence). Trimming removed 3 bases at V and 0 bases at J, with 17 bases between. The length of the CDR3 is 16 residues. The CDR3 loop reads CSASLTGPWVNTEAFF. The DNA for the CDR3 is TGCAGTGCTAGTCTCACAGGGCCTTGGGTGAACACTGAAGCTTTCTTT.

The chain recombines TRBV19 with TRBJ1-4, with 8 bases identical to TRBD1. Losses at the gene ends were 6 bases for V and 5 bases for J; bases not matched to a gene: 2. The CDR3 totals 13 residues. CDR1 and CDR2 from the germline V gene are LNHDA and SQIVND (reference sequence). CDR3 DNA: TGTGCCAGTAGGGACAGGGAGAATGAAAAACTGTTTTTT. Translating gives CASRDRENEKLFF.

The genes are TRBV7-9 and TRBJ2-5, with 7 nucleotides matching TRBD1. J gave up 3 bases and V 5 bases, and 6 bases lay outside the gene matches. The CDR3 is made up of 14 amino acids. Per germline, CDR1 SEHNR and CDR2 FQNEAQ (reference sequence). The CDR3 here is CASSPGTAEETQYF. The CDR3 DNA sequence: TGTGCCAGCAGCCCTGGGACAGCAGAAGAGACCCAGTACTTC.

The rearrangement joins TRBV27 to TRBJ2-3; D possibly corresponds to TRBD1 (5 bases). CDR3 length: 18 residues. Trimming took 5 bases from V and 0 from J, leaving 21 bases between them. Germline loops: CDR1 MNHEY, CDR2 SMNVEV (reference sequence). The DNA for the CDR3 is TGTGCCAGCAGTCGTAATATCCCCCAGACAGCCAGCACAGATACGCAGTATTTT. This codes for CASSRNIPQTASTDTQYF.

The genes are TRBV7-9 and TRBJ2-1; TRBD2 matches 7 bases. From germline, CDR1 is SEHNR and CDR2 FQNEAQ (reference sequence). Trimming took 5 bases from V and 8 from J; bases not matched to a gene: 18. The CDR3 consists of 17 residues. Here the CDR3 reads CASSIGFSSGISHEQFF. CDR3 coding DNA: TGTGCCAGCAGCATTGGGTTTTCGAGCGGGATTTCTCATGAGCAGTTCTTC.